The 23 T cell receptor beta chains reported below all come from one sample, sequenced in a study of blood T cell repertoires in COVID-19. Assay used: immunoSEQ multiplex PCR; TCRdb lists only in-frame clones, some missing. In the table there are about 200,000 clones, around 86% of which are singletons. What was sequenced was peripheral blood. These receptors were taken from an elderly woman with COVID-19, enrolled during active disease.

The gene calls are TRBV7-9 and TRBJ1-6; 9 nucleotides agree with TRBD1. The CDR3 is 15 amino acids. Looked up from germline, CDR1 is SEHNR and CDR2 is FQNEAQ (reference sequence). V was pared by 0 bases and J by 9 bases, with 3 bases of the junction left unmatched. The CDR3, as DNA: TGTGCCAGCAGCTTAGCGACAGGGGGTGTTTCACCCCTCCACTTT. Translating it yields CASSLATGGVSPLHF.

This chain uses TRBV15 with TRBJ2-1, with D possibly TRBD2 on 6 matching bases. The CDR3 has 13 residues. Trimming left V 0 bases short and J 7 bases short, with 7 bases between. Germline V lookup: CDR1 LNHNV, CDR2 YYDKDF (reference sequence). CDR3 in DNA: TGTGCCACCAGCAGAGATGGGGGGAATGAGCAGTTCTTC. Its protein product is CATSRDGGNEQFF.

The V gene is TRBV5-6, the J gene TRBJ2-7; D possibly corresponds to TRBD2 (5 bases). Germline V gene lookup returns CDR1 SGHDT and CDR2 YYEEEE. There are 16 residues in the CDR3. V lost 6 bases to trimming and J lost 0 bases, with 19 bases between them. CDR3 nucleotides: TGTGCCAGCATCGCAAGGGTAGCGATAAGCTCCTACGAGCAGTACTTC. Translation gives CASIARVAISSYEQYF.

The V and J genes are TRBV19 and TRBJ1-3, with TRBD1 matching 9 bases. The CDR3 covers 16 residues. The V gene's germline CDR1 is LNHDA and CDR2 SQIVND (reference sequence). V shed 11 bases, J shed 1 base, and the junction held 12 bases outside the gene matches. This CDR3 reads CASSGTGRRSGNTIYF. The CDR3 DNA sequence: TGTGCCTCCTCGGGGACAGGGAGGCGGTCTGGAAACACCATATATTTT.

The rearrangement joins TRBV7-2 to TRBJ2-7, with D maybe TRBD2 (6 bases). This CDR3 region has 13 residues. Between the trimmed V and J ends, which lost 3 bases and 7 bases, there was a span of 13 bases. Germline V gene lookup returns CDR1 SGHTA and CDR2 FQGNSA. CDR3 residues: CASSLEPGREQYF. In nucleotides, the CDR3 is TGTGCCAGCAGCTTGGAGCCGGGGAGGGAGCAGTACTTC.

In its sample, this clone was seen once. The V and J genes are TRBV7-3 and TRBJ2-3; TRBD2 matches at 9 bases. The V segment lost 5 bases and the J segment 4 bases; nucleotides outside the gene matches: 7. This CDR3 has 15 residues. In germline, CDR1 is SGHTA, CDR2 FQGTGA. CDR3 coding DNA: TGTGCCAGCAGCGGGGGACTAGCTGGGCCAGATACGCAGTATTTT. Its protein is CASSGGLAGPDTQYF. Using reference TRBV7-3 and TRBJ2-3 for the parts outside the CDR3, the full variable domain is GAGVSQTPSNKVTEKGKYVELRCDPISGHTALYWYRQSLGQGPEFLIYFQGTGAADDSGLPNDRFFAVRPEGSVSTLKIQRTERGDSAVYLCASSGGLAGPDTQYFGPGTRLTVL.

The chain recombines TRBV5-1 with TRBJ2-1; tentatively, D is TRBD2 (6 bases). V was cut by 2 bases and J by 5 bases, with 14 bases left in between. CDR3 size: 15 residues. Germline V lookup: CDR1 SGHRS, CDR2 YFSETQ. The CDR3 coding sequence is TGCGCCAGCAGCTTTTTCCCAGGGAGGCACAATGAGCAGTTCTTC. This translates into CASSFFPGRHNEQFF.

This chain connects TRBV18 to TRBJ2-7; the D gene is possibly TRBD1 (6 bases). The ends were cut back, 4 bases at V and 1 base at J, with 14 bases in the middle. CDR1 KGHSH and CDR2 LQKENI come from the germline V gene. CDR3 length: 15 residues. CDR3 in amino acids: CASSRLGQTSYEQYF. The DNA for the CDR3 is TGTGCCAGCTCACGTCTGGGACAAACTTCCTACGAGCAGTACTTC.

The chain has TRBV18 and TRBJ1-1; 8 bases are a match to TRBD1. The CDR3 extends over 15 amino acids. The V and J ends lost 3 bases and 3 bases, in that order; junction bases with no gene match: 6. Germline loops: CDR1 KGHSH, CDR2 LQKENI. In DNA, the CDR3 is TGTGCCAGCTCACCTCTTATGACAGGGGACACTGAAGCTTTCTTT. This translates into CASSPLMTGDTEAFF.

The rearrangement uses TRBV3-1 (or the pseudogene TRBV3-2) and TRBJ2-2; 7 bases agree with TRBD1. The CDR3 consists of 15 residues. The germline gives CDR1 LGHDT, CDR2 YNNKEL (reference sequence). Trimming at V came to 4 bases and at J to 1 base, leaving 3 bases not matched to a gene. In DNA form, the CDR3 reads TGTGCCAGCAGCCGCCGGACAGGGAACACCGGGGAGCTGTTTTTT. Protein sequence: CASSRRTGNTGELFF.

As DNA, the CDR3 is TGTGCCAGCACCTTGGGGGGGCAAGGCTATAACACCTTC. Residues: CASTLGGQGYNTF. V usage is TRBV28 and J usage is TRBJ1-2, with D possibly being TRBD1 (6 bases). Trimming left V 7 bases short and J 12 bases short, with 21 bases between. The CDR3 is 13 amino acids. Germline CDR1 and CDR2: MDHEN and SYDVKM.

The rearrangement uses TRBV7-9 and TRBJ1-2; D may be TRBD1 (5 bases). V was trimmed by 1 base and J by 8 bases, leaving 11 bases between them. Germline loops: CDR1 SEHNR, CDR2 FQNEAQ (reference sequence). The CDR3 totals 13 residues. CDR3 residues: CASSLVGQSGYTF. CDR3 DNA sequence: TGTGCCAGCAGCTTAGTAGGACAAAGCGGCTACACCTTC.

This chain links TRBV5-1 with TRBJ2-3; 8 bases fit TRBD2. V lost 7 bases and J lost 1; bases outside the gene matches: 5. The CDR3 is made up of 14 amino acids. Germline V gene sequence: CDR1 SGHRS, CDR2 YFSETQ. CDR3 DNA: TGCGCCAGCTCCCGGGAGGGAGGCACAGATACGCAGTATTTT. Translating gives CASSREGGTDTQYF.

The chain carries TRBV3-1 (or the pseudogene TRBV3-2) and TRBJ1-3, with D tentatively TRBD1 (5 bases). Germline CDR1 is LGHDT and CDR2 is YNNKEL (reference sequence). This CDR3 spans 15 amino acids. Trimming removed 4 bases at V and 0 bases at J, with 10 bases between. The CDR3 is CASSRQGDSGNTIYF. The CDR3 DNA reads TGTGCCAGCAGCCGCCAGGGTGACTCTGGAAACACCATATATTTT.

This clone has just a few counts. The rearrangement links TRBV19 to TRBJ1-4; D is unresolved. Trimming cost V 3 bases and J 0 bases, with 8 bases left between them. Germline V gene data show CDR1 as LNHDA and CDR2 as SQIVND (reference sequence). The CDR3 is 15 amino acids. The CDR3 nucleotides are TGTGCCAGTAGTATCCGGGGAACAACTAATGAAAAACTGTTTTTT. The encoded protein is CASSIRGTTNEKLFF.

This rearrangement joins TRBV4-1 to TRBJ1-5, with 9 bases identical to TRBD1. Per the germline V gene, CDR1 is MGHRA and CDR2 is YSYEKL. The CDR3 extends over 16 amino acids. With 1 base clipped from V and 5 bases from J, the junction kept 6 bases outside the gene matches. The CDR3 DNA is TGCGCCAGCAGCCAAGCGGACAGGGGCCCCTATCAGCCCCAGCATTTT. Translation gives CASSQADRGPYQPQHF.

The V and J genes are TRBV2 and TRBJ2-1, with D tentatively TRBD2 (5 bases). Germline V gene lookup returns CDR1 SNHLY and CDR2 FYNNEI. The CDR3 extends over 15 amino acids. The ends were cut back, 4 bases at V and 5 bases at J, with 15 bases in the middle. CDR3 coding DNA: TGTGCCAGCAGTGGACGAGGGCGTCTCCACAATGAGCAGTTCTTC. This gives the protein CASSGRGRLHNEQFF.

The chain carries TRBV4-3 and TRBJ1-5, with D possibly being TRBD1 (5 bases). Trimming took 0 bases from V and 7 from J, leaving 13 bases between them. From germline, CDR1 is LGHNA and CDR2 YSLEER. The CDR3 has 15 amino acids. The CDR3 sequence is CASSQDRGRVQPQHF. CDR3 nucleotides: TGCGCCAGCAGCCAAGATAGGGGCAGGGTACAGCCCCAGCATTTT.

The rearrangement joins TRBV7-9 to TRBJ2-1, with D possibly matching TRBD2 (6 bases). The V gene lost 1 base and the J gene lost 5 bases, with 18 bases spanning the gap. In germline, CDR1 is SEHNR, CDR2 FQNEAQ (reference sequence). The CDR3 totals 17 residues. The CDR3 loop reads CASSLEGLARNHNEQFF. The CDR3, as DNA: TGTGCCAGCAGCTTAGAAGGCCTAGCGCGAAATCACAATGAGCAGTTCTTC.

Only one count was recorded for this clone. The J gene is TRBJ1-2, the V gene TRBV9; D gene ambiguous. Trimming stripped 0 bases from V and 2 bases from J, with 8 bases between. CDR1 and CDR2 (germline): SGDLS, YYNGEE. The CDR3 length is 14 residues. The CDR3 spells CASSVGNTNYGYTF. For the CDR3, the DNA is TGTGCCAGCAGCGTAGGCAACACAAACTATGGCTACACCTTC.

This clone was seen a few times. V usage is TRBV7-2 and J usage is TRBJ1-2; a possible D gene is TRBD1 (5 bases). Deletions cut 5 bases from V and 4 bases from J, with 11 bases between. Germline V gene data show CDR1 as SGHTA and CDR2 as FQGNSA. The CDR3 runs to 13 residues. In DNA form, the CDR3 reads TGTGCCAGCAGCGCGGGGGGGATCTATGGCTACACCTTC. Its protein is CASSAGGIYGYTF.

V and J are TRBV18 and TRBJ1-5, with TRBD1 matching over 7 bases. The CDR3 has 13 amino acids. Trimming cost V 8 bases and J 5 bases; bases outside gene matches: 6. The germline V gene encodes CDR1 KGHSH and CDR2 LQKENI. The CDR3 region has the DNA TGTGCCAGCACGACAGGGTTGGATCAGCCCCAGCATTTT. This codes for CASTTGLDQPQHF.

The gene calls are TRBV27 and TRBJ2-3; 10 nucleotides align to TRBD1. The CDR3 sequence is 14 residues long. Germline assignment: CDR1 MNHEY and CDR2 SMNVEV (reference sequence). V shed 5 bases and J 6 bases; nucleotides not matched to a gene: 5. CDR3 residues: CASSNRDRGDTQYF. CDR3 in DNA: TGTGCCAGCAGTAACCGGGACAGGGGCGATACGCAGTATTTT.